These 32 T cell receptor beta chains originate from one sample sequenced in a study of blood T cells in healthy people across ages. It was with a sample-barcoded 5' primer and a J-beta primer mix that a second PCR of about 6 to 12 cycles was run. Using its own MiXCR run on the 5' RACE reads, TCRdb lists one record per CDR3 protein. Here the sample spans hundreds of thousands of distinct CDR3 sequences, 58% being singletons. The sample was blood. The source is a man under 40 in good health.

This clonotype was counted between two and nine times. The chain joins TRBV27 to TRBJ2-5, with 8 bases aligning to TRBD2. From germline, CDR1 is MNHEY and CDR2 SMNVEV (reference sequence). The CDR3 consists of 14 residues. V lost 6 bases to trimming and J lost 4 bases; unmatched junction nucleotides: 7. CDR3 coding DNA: TGTGCCAGCAGCGACGTCGGGAGGGGAGAGACCCAGTACTTC. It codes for CASSDVGRGETQYF.

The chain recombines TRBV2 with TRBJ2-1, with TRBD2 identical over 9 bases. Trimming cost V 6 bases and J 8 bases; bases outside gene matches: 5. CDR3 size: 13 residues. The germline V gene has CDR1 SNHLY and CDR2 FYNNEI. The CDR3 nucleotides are TGTGCCAGCAGGGGACTAGCAGTCCATGAGCAGTTCTTC. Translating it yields CASRGLAVHEQFF.

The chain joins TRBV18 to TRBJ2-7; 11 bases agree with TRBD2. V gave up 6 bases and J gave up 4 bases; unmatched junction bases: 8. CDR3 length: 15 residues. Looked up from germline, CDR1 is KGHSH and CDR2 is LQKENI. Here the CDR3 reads CASSYTSGRGYEQYF. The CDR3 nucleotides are TGTGCCAGCTCCTACACTAGCGGGAGAGGGTACGAGCAGTACTTC.

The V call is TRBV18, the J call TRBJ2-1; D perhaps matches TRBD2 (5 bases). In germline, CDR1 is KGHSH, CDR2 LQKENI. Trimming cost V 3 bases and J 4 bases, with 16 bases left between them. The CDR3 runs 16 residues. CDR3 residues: CASSPNRDYGYNEQFF. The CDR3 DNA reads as TGTGCCAGCTCACCCAACCGGGATTATGGGTACAATGAGCAGTTCTTC.

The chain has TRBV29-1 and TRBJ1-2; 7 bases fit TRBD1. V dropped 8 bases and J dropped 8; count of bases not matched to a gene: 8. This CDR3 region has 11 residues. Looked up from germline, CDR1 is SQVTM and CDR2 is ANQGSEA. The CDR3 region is CSSSGGEGYTF. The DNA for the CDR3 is TGCAGCTCCTCAGGGGGAGAAGGCTACACCTTC.

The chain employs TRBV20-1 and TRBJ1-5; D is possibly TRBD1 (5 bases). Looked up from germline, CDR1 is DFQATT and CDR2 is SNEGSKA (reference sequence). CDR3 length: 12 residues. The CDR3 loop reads CSPNGTAGPQHF. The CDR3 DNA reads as TGCAGCCCGAACGGGACGGCCGGGCCCCAGCATTTT.

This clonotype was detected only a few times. CDR3 protein: CASSIRWGGMYGYTF. The CDR3 coding sequence is TGTGCCAGCAGCATCCGATGGGGGGGCATGTACGGCTACACCTTC. The rearrangement joins TRBV21-1 to TRBJ1-2; TRBD1 was called by the table and not checked on the DNA. TRBV21-1 is a documented pseudogene. The CDR3 is 15 residues long.

The CDR3 loop reads CATSSRLRDETDTQYF. The DNA for the CDR3 is TGTGCCACCAGCAGCCGCTTAAGGGATGAAACAGATACGCAGTATTTT. V usage is TRBV15 and J usage is TRBJ2-3; D is undetermined. The CDR3 runs 16 residues. Germline CDR1 is LNHNV and CDR2 is YYDKDF (reference sequence). The V end was cut by 3 bases, the J end by 3 bases, with 16 bases between.

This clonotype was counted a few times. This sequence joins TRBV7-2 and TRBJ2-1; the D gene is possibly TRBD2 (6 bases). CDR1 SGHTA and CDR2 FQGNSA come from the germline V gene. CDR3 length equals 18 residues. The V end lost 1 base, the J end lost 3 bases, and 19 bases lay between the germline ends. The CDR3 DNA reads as TGTGCCAGCAGCTTAGAGGGGACTCACCGAATGAACTACAATGAGCAGTTCTTC. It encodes CASSLEGTHRMNYNEQFF.

As DNA, the CDR3 is TGTGCCAGCACCATCAGGGAGGGCACCCCGCAAGTCCTGACTTTC. As protein: CASTIREGTPQVLTF. The rearrangement links TRBV12-3 or TRBV12-4 to TRBJ2-6; 7 bases are shared with TRBD2. This CDR3 contains 15 residues. V lost 7 bases to trimming and J lost 13 bases; unmatched junction nucleotides: 16.

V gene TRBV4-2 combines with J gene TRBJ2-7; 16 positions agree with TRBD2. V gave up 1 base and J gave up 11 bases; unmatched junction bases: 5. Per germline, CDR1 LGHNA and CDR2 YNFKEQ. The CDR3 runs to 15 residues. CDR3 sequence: CASSQGGLAGGVEYF. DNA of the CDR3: TGTGCCAGCAGCCAAGGGGGACTAGCGGGAGGGGTTGAGTACTTC.

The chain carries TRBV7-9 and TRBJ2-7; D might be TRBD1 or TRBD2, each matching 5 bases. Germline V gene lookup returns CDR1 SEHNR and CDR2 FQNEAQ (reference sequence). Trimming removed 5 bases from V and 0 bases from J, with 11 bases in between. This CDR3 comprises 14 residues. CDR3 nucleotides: TGTGCCAGCAGCCGGGACCAGAGCTCCTACGAGCAGTACTTC. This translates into CASSRDQSSYEQYF.

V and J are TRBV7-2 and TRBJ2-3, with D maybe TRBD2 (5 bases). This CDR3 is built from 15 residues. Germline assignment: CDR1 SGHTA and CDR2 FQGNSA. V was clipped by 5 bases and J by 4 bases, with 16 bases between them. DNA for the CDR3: TGTGCCAGCAGCCCCCAGGACTTTGTTGCAGATACGCAGTATTTT. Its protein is CASSPQDFVADTQYF.

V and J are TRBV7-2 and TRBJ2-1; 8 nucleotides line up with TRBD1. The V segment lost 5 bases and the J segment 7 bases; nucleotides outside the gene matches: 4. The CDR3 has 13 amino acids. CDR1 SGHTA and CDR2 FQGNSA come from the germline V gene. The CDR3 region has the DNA TGTGCCAGCAGCCCAGGGGGCAAGAATGAGCAGTTCTTC. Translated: CASSPGGKNEQFF.

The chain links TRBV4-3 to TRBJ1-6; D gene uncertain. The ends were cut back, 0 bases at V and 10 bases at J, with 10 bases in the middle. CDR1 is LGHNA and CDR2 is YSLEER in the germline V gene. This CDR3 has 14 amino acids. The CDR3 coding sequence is TGCGCCAGCAGCCAAGATAAGGTGGAGTCACCCCTCCACTTT. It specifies CASSQDKVESPLHF.

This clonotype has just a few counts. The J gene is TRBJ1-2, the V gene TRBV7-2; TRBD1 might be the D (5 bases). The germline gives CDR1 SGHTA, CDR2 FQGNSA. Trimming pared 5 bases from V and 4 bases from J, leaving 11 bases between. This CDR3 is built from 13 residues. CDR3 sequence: CASSRDGIYGYTF. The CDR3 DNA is TGTGCCAGCAGCCGGGACGGGATCTATGGCTACACCTTC. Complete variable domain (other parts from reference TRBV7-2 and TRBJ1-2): GAGVSQSPSNKVTEKGKDVELRCDPISGHTALYWYRQSLGQGLEFLIYFQGNSAPDKSGLPSDRFSAERTGGSVSTLTIQRTQQEDSAVYLCASSRDGIYGYTFGSGTRLTVV.

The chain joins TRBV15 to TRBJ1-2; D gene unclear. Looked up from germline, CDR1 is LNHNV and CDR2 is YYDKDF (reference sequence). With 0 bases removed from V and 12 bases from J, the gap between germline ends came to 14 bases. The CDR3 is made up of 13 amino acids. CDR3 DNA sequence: TGTGCCACCAGCAGAGATACGGAGGAGGACCACACCTTC. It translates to CATSRDTEEDHTF.

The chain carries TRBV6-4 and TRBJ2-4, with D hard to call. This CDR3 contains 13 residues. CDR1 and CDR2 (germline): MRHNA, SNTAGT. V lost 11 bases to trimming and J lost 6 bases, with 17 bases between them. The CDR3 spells CAPGVRRGNIQYF. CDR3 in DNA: TGTGCCCCCGGAGTTCGGAGAGGAAACATTCAGTACTTC.

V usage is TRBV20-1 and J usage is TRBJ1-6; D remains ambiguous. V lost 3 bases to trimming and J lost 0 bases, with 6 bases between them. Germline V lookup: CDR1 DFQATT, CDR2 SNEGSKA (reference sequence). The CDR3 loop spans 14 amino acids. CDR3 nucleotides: TGCAGTGCTAGGGATTACTCCTATAATTCACCCCTCCACTTT. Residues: CSARDYSYNSPLHF.

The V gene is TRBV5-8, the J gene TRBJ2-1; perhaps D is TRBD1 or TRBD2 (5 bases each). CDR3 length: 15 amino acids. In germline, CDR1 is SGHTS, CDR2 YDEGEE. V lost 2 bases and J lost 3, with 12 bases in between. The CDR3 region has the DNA TGTGCCAGCAGCTTCGGGGCGGCCAGCTACAATGAGCAGTTCTTC. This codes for CASSFGAASYNEQFF.

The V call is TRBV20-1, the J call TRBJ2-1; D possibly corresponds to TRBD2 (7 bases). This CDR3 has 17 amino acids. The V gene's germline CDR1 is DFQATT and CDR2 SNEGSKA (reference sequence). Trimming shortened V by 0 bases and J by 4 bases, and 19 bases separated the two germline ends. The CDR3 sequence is CSARDLGGRAAYNEQFF. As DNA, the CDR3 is TGCAGTGCTAGAGACCTAGGGGGGAGGGCCGCTTACAATGAGCAGTTCTTC.

The CDR3 region is CASRDTYSPDGYTF. The DNA for the CDR3 is TGTGCCAGCAGAGATACCTACAGTCCTGATGGCTACACCTTC. The chain links TRBV6-1 to TRBJ1-2; D not resolved. The germline V gene has CDR1 MNHNS and CDR2 SASEGT. Trimming cost V 6 bases and J 6 bases, with 17 bases left between them. This CDR3 region has 14 residues.

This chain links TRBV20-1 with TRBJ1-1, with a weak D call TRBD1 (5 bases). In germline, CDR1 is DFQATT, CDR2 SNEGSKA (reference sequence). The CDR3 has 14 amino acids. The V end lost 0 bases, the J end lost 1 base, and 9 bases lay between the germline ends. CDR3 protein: CSARELGGNTEAFF. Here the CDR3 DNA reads TGCAGTGCTAGAGAGCTTGGGGGGAACACTGAAGCTTTCTTT.

The CDR3 sequence is CASSPRDRGSFLSYEQYF. The CDR3 nucleotides are TGTGCCAGCAGTCCCCGGGACAGGGGATCGTTTTTGAGCTACGAGCAGTACTTC. The rearrangement joins TRBV6-1 to TRBJ2-7, with 10 bases aligning to TRBD1. The CDR3 has 18 amino acids. Germline V gene lookup returns CDR1 MNHNS and CDR2 SASEGT. After removal of 5 bases from V and 3 bases from J, the junction contained 16 bases not matched to a gene.

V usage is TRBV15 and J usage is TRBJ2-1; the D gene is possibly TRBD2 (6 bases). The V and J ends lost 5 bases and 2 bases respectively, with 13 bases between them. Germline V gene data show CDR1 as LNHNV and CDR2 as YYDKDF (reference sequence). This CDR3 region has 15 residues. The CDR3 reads CATSGGNGPYNEQFF. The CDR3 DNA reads TGTGCCACCAGCGGAGGGAATGGTCCCTACAATGAGCAGTTCTTC.

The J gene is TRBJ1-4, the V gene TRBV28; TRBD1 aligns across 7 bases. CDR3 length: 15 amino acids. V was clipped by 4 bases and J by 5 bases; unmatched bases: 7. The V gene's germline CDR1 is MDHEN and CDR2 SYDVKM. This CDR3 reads CASSSRGRTNEKLFF. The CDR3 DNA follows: TGTGCCAGCAGTTCAAGGGGGCGTACGAATGAAAAACTGTTTTTT.

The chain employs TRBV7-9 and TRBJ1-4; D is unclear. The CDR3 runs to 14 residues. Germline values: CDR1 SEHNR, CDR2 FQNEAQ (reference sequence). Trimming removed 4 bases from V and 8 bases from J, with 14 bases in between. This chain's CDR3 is CASSSPFGREKLFF. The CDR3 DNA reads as TGTGCCAGCAGCTCGCCATTTGGACGAGAAAAACTGTTTTTT. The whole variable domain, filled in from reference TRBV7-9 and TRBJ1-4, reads DTGVSQNPRHKITKRGQNVTFRCDPISEHNRLYWYRQTLGQGPEFLTYFQNEAQLEKSRLLSDRFSAERPKGSFSTLEIQRTEQGDSAMYLCASSSPFGREKLFFGSGTQLSVL.

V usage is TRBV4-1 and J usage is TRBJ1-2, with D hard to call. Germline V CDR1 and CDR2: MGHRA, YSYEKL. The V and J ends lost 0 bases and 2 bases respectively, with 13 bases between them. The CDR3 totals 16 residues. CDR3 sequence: CASSQERQSLNYGYTF. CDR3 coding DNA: TGCGCCAGCAGCCAAGAACGCCAGAGTCTGAACTATGGCTACACCTTC.

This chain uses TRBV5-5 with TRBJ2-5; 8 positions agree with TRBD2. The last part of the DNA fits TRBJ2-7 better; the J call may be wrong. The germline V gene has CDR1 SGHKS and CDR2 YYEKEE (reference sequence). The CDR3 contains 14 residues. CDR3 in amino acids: CASSPAGETYEQYF. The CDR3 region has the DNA TGTGCCAGCAGCCCAGCGGGAGAGACCTACGAGCAGTACTTC.

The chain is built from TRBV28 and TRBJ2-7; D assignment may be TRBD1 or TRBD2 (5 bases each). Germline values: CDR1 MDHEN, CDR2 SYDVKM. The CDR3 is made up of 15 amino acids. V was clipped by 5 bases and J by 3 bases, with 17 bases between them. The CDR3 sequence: CASSGDPGGFYEQYF. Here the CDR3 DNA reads TGTGCCAGCAGTGGGGACCCGGGCGGGTTCTACGAGCAGTACTTC.

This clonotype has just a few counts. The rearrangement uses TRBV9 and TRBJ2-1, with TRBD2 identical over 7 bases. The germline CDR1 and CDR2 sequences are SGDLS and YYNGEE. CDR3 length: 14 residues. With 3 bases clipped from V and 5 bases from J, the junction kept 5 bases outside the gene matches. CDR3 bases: TGTGCCAGCAGCGAGAGGCTAGCGGACAATGAGCAGTTCTTC. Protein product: CASSERLADNEQFF.

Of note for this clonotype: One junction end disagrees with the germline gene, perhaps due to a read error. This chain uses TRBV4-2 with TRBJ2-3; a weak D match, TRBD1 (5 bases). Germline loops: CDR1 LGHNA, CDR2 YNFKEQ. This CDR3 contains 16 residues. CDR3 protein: CAGSQVAGKDTDTQYF. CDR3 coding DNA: TGTGCCGGCAGCCAAGTGGCAGGGAAGGACACAGATACGCAGTATTTT.